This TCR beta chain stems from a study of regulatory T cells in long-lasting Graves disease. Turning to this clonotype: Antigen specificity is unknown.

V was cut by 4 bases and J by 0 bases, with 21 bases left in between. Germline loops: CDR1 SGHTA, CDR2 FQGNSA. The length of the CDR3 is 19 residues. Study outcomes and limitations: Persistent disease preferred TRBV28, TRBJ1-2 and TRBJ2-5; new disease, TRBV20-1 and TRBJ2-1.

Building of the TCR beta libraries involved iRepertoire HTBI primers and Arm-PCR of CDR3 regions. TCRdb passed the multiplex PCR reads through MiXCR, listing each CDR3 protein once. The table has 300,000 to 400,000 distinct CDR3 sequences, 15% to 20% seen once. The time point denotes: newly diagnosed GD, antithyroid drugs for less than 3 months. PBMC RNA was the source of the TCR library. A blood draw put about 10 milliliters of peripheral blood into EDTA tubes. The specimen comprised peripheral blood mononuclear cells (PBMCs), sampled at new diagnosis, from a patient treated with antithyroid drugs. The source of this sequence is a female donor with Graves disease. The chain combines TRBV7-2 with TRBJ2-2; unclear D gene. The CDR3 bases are TGTGCCAGCAGCTCCATGGGGTGGAGTCCGCACGCGAACACCGGGGAGCTGTTTTTT. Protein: CASSSMGWSPHANTGELFF. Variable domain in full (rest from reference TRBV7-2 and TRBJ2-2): GAGVSQSPSNKVTEKGKDVELRCDPISGHTALYWYRQSLGQGLEFLIYFQGNSAPDKSGLPSDRFSAERTGGSVSTLTIQRTQQEDSAVYLCASSSMGWSPHANTGELFFGEGSRLTVL.